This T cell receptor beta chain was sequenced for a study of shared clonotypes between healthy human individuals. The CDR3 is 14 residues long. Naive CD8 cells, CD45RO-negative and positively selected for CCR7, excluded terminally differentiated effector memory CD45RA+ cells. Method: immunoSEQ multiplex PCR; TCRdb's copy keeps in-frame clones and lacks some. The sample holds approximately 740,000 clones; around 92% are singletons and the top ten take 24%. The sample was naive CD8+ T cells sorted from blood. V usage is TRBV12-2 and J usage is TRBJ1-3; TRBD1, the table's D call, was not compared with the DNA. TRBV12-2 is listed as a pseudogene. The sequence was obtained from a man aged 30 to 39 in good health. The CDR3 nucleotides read TGTGCAAGCCCCACCACAGGCTCTGGAAACACCATATATTTT. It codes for CASPTTGSGNTIYF.